The next 13 T cell receptor beta chains were all read from a single sample in a study of response to subunit inactivated influenza vaccine. TCRdb re-called the RT-PCR reads with MiXCR, one entry per CDR3 protein. The data contain roughly 500,000 distinct CDR3 sequences, 20% to 25% of them singletons. This same sample was also taken into another study, of T cells expressing NK-cell markers. Per that study: Scientists made TCR beta cDNA using 5'RACE template switching with UMIs.

Sequencing was performed on CD4+ T cells sorted from PBMCs, taken approximately 13 days after vaccination. These receptors all come from a man in his fifties or sixties who received an inactivated influenza vaccine.

This clonotype turned up a few times. The chain joins TRBV20-1 to TRBJ1-1; weak D call: TRBD1 (5 bases). V was shortened by 4 bases and J by 3 bases, with 15 bases between the two germline ends. CDR1 and CDR2 (germline): DFQATT, SNEGSKA (reference sequence). CDR3 length: 14 amino acids. The CDR3 loop is CSATSWGRDTEAFF. In DNA, the CDR3 is TGCAGTGCTACGAGCTGGGGGAGGGACACTGAAGCTTTCTTT.

This clonotype appeared a few times. V usage is TRBV7-2 and J usage is TRBJ1-6; a weak D match, TRBD1 (5 bases). The germline gives CDR1 SGHTA, CDR2 FQGNSA. The V gene lost 1 base and the J gene lost 9 bases, with 13 bases spanning the gap. CDR3 length: 15 residues. The CDR3 DNA follows: TGTGCCAGCAGCTTAGGCTATAGGGGAAGTTCACCCCTCCACTTT. Encoded protein: CASSLGYRGSSPLHF.

The V call is TRBV7-2, the J call TRBJ1-5; D is unresolved. V was cut by 2 bases and J by 1 base, with 12 bases left in between. Per the germline V gene, CDR1 is SGHTA and CDR2 is FQGNSA. CDR3 length: 16 residues. In nucleotides, the CDR3 is TGTGCCAGCAGCTTACAGGTTTTAGGCAGCAATCAGCCCCAGCATTTT. It specifies CASSLQVLGSNQPQHF.

The gene calls are TRBV2 and TRBJ1-2; D is uncertain. V lost 4 bases and J lost 3, with 12 bases in between. CDR1 and CDR2 (germline): SNHLY, FYNNEI. This CDR3 comprises 14 residues. The CDR3, as DNA: TGTGCCAGCAGTGTTAGGCAGGAAGACTATGGCTACACCTTC. It translates to CASSVRQEDYGYTF.

This clonotype came up a few times. The genes are TRBV4-3 and TRBJ2-7; unclear D gene. The CDR3 has 15 residues. CDR1 and CDR2 from the germline V gene are LGHNA and YSLEER. V lost 0 bases and J lost 6, with 15 bases in between. The CDR3 sequence is CASSQDPGFPGEQYF. In DNA form, the CDR3 reads TGCGCCAGCAGCCAAGATCCGGGTTTTCCCGGCGAGCAGTACTTC.

This clonotype was counted a few times. J is TRBJ2-1 and V is TRBV29-1; tentatively, D is TRBD1 (6 bases). Trimming removed 4 bases at V and 7 bases at J, with 14 bases between. The CDR3 spans 13 residues. Germline V gene data show CDR1 as SQVTM and CDR2 as ANQGSEA. The CDR3 DNA reads as TGCAGCGTTGGTCAGGGGAACACAAATGAGCAGTTCTTC. It specifies CSVGQGNTNEQFF.

A few counts support this clonotype. The V call is TRBV7-2, the J call TRBJ2-3, with 9 bases that match TRBD2. CDR1 is SGHTA and CDR2 is FQGNSA in the germline V gene. V shed 5 bases, J shed 3 bases, and the junction held 6 bases outside the gene matches. The CDR3 length is 15 residues. For the CDR3, the DNA is TGTGCCAGCAGCCCAGCGGGGGGAGGAACAGATACGCAGTATTTT. Translating it yields CASSPAGGGTDTQYF. The variable domain in full, completed from reference TRBV7-2 and TRBJ2-3, reads GAGVSQSPSNKVTEKGKDVELRCDPISGHTALYWYRQSLGQGLEFLIYFQGNSAPDKSGLPSDRFSAERTGGSVSTLTIQRTQQEDSAVYLCASSPAGGGTDTQYFGPGTRLTVL.

This clonotype has just one count. This sequence joins TRBV7-3 and TRBJ2-1; D not certain. Between the trimmed V and J ends, which lost 6 bases and 11 bases, there was a span of 17 bases. The CDR3 is 13 residues long. Germline-derived CDR1 and CDR2 are SGHTA and FQGTGA. The CDR3 sequence is CASSQTSLVKQFF. CDR3 DNA: TGTGCCAGCAGTCAAACTTCCCTAGTGAAGCAGTTCTTC. The variable domain in full, completed from reference TRBV7-3 and TRBJ2-1, reads GAGVSQTPSNKVTEKGKYVELRCDPISGHTALYWYRQSLGQGPEFLIYFQGTGAADDSGLPNDRFFAVRPEGSVSTLKIQRTERGDSAVYLCASSQTSLVKQFFGPGTRLTVL.

This clonotype was observed a few times. The V gene is TRBV5-1, the J gene TRBJ2-1; 7 bases match TRBD1. Per the germline V gene, CDR1 is SGHRS and CDR2 is YFSETQ. V trimming: 4 bases; J trimming: 4 bases; junction bases outside the gene matches: 8. The CDR3 has 15 amino acids. The CDR3, as DNA: TGCGCCAGCAGCCACCCGGGACAGATGTACAATGAGCAGTTCTTC. Protein sequence: CASSHPGQMYNEQFF.

Only a few counts were recorded for this clonotype. The chain carries TRBV7-8 and TRBJ2-7; the D is unclear. Trimming removed 5 bases at V and 0 bases at J, with 8 bases between. The germline CDR1 and CDR2 sequences are SGHVS and FQNEAQ. The CDR3 sequence is 13 residues long. The CDR3 bases are TGTGCCAGCAGCCCTCGGGTCTCCTACGAGCAGTACTTC. Translated: CASSPRVSYEQYF.

This chain joins TRBV7-9 and TRBJ2-2; maybe TRBD1 (6 bases). The germline V gene has CDR1 SEHNR and CDR2 FQNEAQ (reference sequence). The CDR3 runs 14 residues. V lost 2 bases and J lost 4, with 8 bases in between. CDR3 sequence reads: CASSLRQATGELFF. The DNA of the CDR3 is TGTGCCAGCAGCTTAAGACAGGCCACCGGGGAGCTGTTTTTT.

This clonotype was detected ten times or more. V usage is TRBV5-1 and J usage is TRBJ2-3; D gene unclear. V shed 0 bases and J shed 2 bases, with 10 bases lying between them. CDR3 length: 15 amino acids. The germline V gene has CDR1 SGHRS and CDR2 YFSETQ. The CDR3 nucleotides read TGCGCCAGCAGCTTGGACGGGCAGCTCACAGATACGCAGTATTTT. Protein sequence: CASSLDGQLTDTQYF.

The chain employs TRBV20-1 and TRBJ2-4; D unclear. The CDR3 extends over 18 amino acids. Germline CDR1 DFQATT, CDR2 SNEGSKA (reference sequence). V was clipped by 6 bases and J by 0 bases, with 24 bases between them. The CDR3 reads CSAKKLIRTRLAKNIQYF. CDR3 DNA sequence: TGCAGTGCCAAAAAATTAATCAGGACCCGTTTAGCCAAAAACATTCAGTACTTC.